This TCR beta chain comes out of a study of Ad26.COV2.S vaccination and SARS-CoV-2 variants. Study at large: It was the COV1001 Ad26.COV2.S trial arm that included the donor.

The CDR3 length is 15 residues. Trimming cost V 5 bases and J 5 bases; bases outside gene matches: 6. Germline V gives CDR1 SNHLY, CDR2 FYNNEI. Notes on this clone: As yet, its antigen is unknown. This sample also contains other DNA sequences that code for the same CDR3.

The treatment was: roughly 18 received Ad26.COV2.S at low or high dose, single or two shots; roughly five received placebo; per-sample allocation not given. The study sampled participants on day 63 after the first vaccine or placebo injection. Immunization relied on an Ad26 vector, which expressed Wuhan-strain SARS-CoV-2 spike. Sequencing was performed with immunoSEQ multiplex PCR; in TCRdb, only in-frame clones are kept and a portion is missing. Of some 390,000 clones in the sample, roughly nine tenths were seen once. Whole-study findings and limits: Total T cell responses, in the TCR breadth and depth analyses, may have been underestimated.

The gene calls are TRBV2 and TRBJ2-3; 11 bases are a match to TRBD2. The sequences come from peripheral blood, collected in a trial of Ad26.COV2.S vaccine versus placebo. This clonotype originated in a person between 18 and 65 years old who received the Ad26.COV2.S COVID-19 vaccine or a placebo. The CDR3 DNA is TGTGCCAGCAGTCGCCTTACTAGCGGGGGAGATACGCAGTATTTT. Translation: CASSRLTSGGDTQYF.